Below, 28 T cell receptor beta chains from the same sample are listed, as sequenced in a study of CD8 T cells in ankylosing spondylitis. TCRdb re-called the 5' RACE reads with MiXCR, one entry per CDR3 protein. This table has 200,000 to 300,000 distinct CDR3 sequences, about 10% appearing once. What was sequenced was blood, either unsorted or a sorted T cell fraction (not recorded which). The receptors were sampled from a male donor with ankylosing spondylitis or in good health (not recorded which).

At least ten counts were recorded for this clonotype. DNA of the CDR3: TGTGCCAGCAGCTCCGGGGGGACTGAAGCTTTCTTT. It encodes CASSSGGTEAFF. This chain connects TRBV7-6 to TRBJ1-1; D may be TRBD1 (5 bases). The V and J ends lost 4 bases and 5 bases respectively, with 8 bases between them. The CDR3 totals 12 residues. The germline V gene encodes CDR1 SGHVS and CDR2 FNYEAQ.

This clonotype was counted ten times or more. V gene TRBV6-1 combines with J gene TRBJ2-2; D assignment may be TRBD1 or TRBD2 (5 bases each). CDR1 and CDR2 from the germline V gene are MNHNS and SASEGT. Trimming cost V 2 bases and J 6 bases, with 13 bases left between them. The CDR3 length is 15 residues. In nucleotides, the CDR3 is TGTGCCAGCAGTGAACAGCCTGAGGGGTCCGGGGAGCTGTTTTTT. It yields the protein CASSEQPEGSGELFF.

This clonotype was found a few times. The chain recombines TRBV11-2 with TRBJ2-5, with 9 nucleotides matching TRBD1. V trimming: 5 bases; J trimming: 5 bases; junction bases outside the gene matches: 6. The CDR3 extends over 14 amino acids. Germline CDR1 is SGHAT and CDR2 is FQNNGV. The chain's CDR3 is CASSRDRGWETQYF. The CDR3 nucleotides read TGTGCCAGCAGCCGAGACAGGGGGTGGGAGACCCAGTACTTC. Based on the CDR3 plus reference TRBV11-2 and TRBJ2-5, the full variable domain is EAGVAQSPRYKIIEKRQSVAFWCNPISGHATLYWYQQILGQGPKLLIQFQNNGVVDDSQLPKDRFSAERLKGVDSTLKIQPAKLEDSAVYLCASSRDRGWETQYFGPGTRLLVL.

This clonotype was picked up many times. The chain combines TRBV12-3 or TRBV12-4 with TRBJ1-2; D not resolved. This CDR3 is 13 amino acids long. V lost 6 bases to trimming and J lost 6 bases, with 14 bases between them. Here the CDR3 reads CASRATAAHGYTF. Here the CDR3 DNA reads TGTGCCAGCAGGGCTACAGCAGCGCATGGCTACACCTTC.

This clonotype was seen a few times. The chain employs TRBV7-2 and TRBJ1-3, with a weak D call TRBD1 (5 bases). The germline V and J ends were trimmed by 2 bases and 0 bases, with 14 bases remaining between them. CDR3 length equals 17 residues. CDR1 SGHTA and CDR2 FQGNSA come from the germline V gene. CDR3: CASSLWLPGRSGNTIYF. Written as DNA, the CDR3 is TGTGCCAGCAGCTTATGGCTTCCGGGGCGCTCTGGAAACACCATATATTTT. The entire variable domain, with the rest obtained from reference TRBV7-2 and TRBJ1-3, is as follows: GAGVSQSPSNKVTEKGKDVELRCDPISGHTALYWYRQSLGQGLEFLIYFQGNSAPDKSGLPSDRFSAERTGGSVSTLTIQRTQQEDSAVYLCASSLWLPGRSGNTIYFGEGSWLTVV.

This clonotype was seen more than once but under ten times. The gene calls are TRBV29-1 and TRBJ2-3; the D gene could be TRBD1 or TRBD2 (7 bases each). The CDR3 runs 13 residues. Germline V gene sequence: CDR1 SQVTM, CDR2 ANQGSEA. The V and J ends lost 7 bases and 5 bases respectively, with 16 bases between them. CDR3 residues: CSGGEGAGDTQYF. The CDR3 bases are TGCAGCGGGGGGGAGGGGGCCGGAGATACGCAGTATTTT.

This clonotype came up many times. The chain uses TRBV18 and TRBJ2-3; no definite D call. The CDR3 is 11 residues long. The V gene lost 3 bases and the J gene lost 5 bases, with 3 bases spanning the gap. Germline CDR1 KGHSH, CDR2 LQKENI. The CDR3 is CASSPQDTQYF. For the CDR3, the DNA is TGTGCCAGCTCACCGCAAGATACGCAGTATTTT.

This clonotype came up many times. The V gene is TRBV12-3 or TRBV12-4, the J gene TRBJ1-1; no firm D call. Between the trimmed V and J ends, which lost 5 bases and 1 base, there was a span of 14 bases. The CDR3 has 15 amino acids. CDR3 sequence: CASSPLMNANTEAFF. CDR3 nucleotides: TGTGCCAGCAGTCCCCTAATGAACGCGAACACTGAAGCTTTCTTT.

This clonotype was recorded many times. V gene TRBV20-1 combines with J gene TRBJ2-1; D remains unclear. CDR3 length: 11 amino acids. V was pared by 2 bases and J by 7 bases, with 6 bases between. CDR1 and CDR2 from the germline V gene are DFQATT and SNEGSKA (reference sequence). CDR3 DNA: TGCAGTGCTAGATTGGTAAATGAGCAGTTCTTC. This sequence encodes CSARLVNEQFF.

The table lists this clonotype with many counts. The chain carries TRBV12-3 or TRBV12-4 and TRBJ1-1; no firm D call. The CDR3 has 11 residues. V lost 3 bases and J 8 bases, leaving 7 bases between the germline ends. DNA of the CDR3: TGTGCCAGCAGTTTCAGGAGAGAAGCTTTCTTT. As protein: CASSFRREAFF.

At least ten counts were recorded for this clonotype. The chain joins TRBV29-1 to TRBJ1-2, with TRBD1 identical over 9 bases. Per germline, CDR1 SQVTM and CDR2 ANQGSEA. The ends lost 7 bases at V and 8 bases at J; junction bases unmatched: 5. The CDR3 loop spans 11 amino acids. CDR3 sequence reads: CSAWTGEGYTF. The CDR3 bases are TGCAGCGCATGGACAGGGGAAGGCTACACCTTC.

The rearrangement uses TRBV7-2 and TRBJ1-6; 8 bases align to TRBD1. The CDR3 covers 14 residues. CDR1 is SGHTA, CDR2 FQGNSA, per germline. After removal of 5 bases from V and 6 bases from J, the junction contained 3 bases not matched to a gene. DNA of the CDR3: TGTGCCAGCAGCCGTGACAGGGGTAATTCACCCCTCCACTTT. This encodes CASSRDRGNSPLHF.

The chain links TRBV4-1 to TRBJ2-7, with TRBD1 matching over 10 bases. Germline assignment: CDR1 MGHRA and CDR2 YSYEKL. Trimming cost V 2 bases and J 1 base; bases outside gene matches: 8. The length of the CDR3 is 17 residues. The CDR3 sequence: CASSQWDVGQGSYEQYF. The CDR3 DNA follows: TGCGCCAGCAGCCAATGGGATGTGGGACAGGGGTCCTACGAGCAGTACTTC.

This clonotype was seen ten or more times. V is TRBV20-1 and J is TRBJ2-2, with D perhaps TRBD2 (6 bases). The CDR3 length is 16 residues. The V gene lost 1 base and the J gene lost 1 base, with 13 bases spanning the gap. Germline V gene data show CDR1 as DFQATT and CDR2 as SNEGSKA (reference sequence). CDR3 DNA: TGCAGTGCTAGAGTCGCGGAGCGGGTGAACACCGGGGAGCTGTTTTTT. Translation gives CSARVAERVNTGELFF.

The V and J genes are TRBV20-1 and TRBJ2-2; 7 positions match TRBD2. The J segment lost 2 bases and the V segment lost 3 bases, leaving 6 bases of the junction unmatched. The germline CDR1 and CDR2 sequences are DFQATT and SNEGSKA (reference sequence). The CDR3 contains 15 residues. The CDR3 region is CSASFSGLNTGELFF. In nucleotides, the CDR3 is TGCAGTGCTAGTTTTAGCGGGCTTAACACCGGGGAGCTGTTTTTT.

This clonotype appeared many times. The chain links TRBV9 to TRBJ1-1; no clear D. In germline, CDR1 is SGDLS, CDR2 YYNGEE. The CDR3 is 13 residues long. V was shortened by 2 bases and J by 1 base, with 6 bases between the two germline ends. CDR3 coding DNA: TGTGCCAGCAGCGTTTGGGAGAACACTGAAGCTTTCTTT. Protein: CASSVWENTEAFF.

This clonotype appeared many times. The rearrangement links TRBV20-1 to TRBJ2-2, with 8 bases lining up with TRBD2. The CDR3 is made up of 15 amino acids. The junction had 6 bases not matched to a gene; V was cut back by 2 bases and J by 4 bases. The germline CDR1 and CDR2 sequences are DFQATT and SNEGSKA (reference sequence). CDR3 sequence (DNA): TGCAGTGCTAGAAGTAGCGGGGTTCCCACCGGGGAGCTGTTTTTT. Its translation is CSARSSGVPTGELFF.

This clonotype was found many times. This chain's CDR3 is CASSPRGPYEQYF. The DNA for the CDR3 is TGTGCCAGCAGCCCGAGAGGTCCCTACGAGCAGTACTTC. This sequence joins TRBV7-9 and TRBJ2-7, with unresolved D. Looked up from germline, CDR1 is SEHNR and CDR2 is FQNEAQ (reference sequence). Trimming stripped 5 bases from V and 2 bases from J, with 10 bases between. The CDR3 extends over 13 amino acids.

At least ten counts were recorded for this clonotype. The chain combines TRBV12-3 or TRBV12-4 with TRBJ2-3; TRBD2 matches at 8 bases. V was pared by 5 bases and J by 2 bases, with 3 bases of the junction left unmatched. The CDR3 runs 14 residues. For the CDR3, the DNA is TGTGCCAGCAGTACTAGCGGATACACAGATACGCAGTATTTT. It encodes CASSTSGYTDTQYF.

This clonotype has at least ten counts. This chain uses TRBV5-1 with TRBJ2-2; 8 bases are shared with TRBD1. From germline, CDR1 is SGHRS and CDR2 YFSETQ. After removal of 4 bases from V and 6 bases from J, the junction contained 5 bases not matched to a gene. This CDR3 comprises 14 residues. CDR3 nucleotide sequence: TGCGCCAGCAGCCCGGACAGGGAAGCCGGGGAGCTGTTTTTT. Translated: CASSPDREAGELFF.

This clonotype was observed many times. This chain joins TRBV5-1 and TRBJ2-7; 8 nucleotides line up with TRBD1. CDR1 is SGHRS, CDR2 YFSETQ, per germline. The CDR3 has 15 amino acids. The junction had 9 bases not matched to a gene; V was cut back by 4 bases and J by 3 bases. CDR3 protein: CASSLTGTGLYEQYF. The DNA for the CDR3 is TGCGCCAGCAGCCTGACCGGGACAGGACTCTACGAGCAGTACTTC.

This clonotype came up many times. The chain links TRBV20-1 to TRBJ1-6; D gene ambiguous. CDR3 length: 17 amino acids. V was clipped by 0 bases and J by 0 bases, with 12 bases between them. Germline V CDR1 and CDR2: DFQATT, SNEGSKA (reference sequence). Here the CDR3 DNA reads TGCAGTGCTAGAGATCGCACGCTGAGCTCCTATAATTCACCCCTCCACTTT. The encoded protein is CSARDRTLSSYNSPLHF.

In its sample, this clonotype was seen many times. The chain has TRBV20-1 and TRBJ2-7, with TRBD1 as a possible D gene (5 bases). Germline values: CDR1 DFQATT, CDR2 SNEGSKA (reference sequence). Trimming stripped 5 bases from V and 6 bases from J, with 17 bases between. The CDR3 contains 13 residues. The CDR3 region is CSALAPGLGEQYF. The CDR3 DNA follows: TGCAGTGCTCTTGCCCCAGGGTTAGGCGAGCAGTACTTC.

This clonotype appeared many times. The chain combines TRBV5-1 with TRBJ2-1, with D possibly being TRBD1 or TRBD2 (5 bases each). V lost 2 bases and J 9 bases, leaving 27 bases between the germline ends. The CDR3 covers 18 residues. Germline V gene data show CDR1 as SGHRS and CDR2 as YFSETQ. CDR3 bases: TGCGCCAGCAGCTTACCTCTGGGGACCTTGGACGCGTCGGGTGAGCAGTTCTTC. Encoded protein: CASSLPLGTLDASGEQFF.

Turning to this clonotype: Since a much larger clone is just one base distant, this may be a read error. The genes are TRBV12-3 or TRBV12-4 and TRBJ2-3, with a tentative D call TRBD1 (6 bases). There are 12 residues in the CDR3. This CDR3 is CTSSGQPDTQYF. Here the CDR3 DNA reads TGTACCAGCAGCGGACAGCCAGATACGCAGTATTTT.

This clonotype was seen many times. This chain links TRBV7-8 with TRBJ2-7; tentative D call: TRBD2 (6 bases). The CDR3 has 14 residues. Trimming removed 5 bases at V and 3 bases at J, with 14 bases between. Germline V gene sequence: CDR1 SGHVS, CDR2 FQNEAQ. DNA for the CDR3: TGTGCCAGCAGCCCCGAGGTGCGGGGCTACGAGCAGTACTTC. This translates into CASSPEVRGYEQYF.

This clonotype was seen at least ten times. The rearrangement links TRBV18 to TRBJ2-3, with 10 bases matching TRBD2. This CDR3 comprises 17 residues. V gave up 2 bases and J gave up 4 bases; unmatched junction bases: 9. CDR1 and CDR2 from the germline V gene are KGHSH and LQKENI. CDR3: CASSPGLAGVFPDTQYF. Written as DNA, the CDR3 is TGTGCCAGCTCACCAGGGCTAGCGGGAGTTTTTCCAGATACGCAGTATTTT.

This clonotype was picked up many times. This rearrangement joins TRBV5-6 to TRBJ2-6; weak D call: TRBD1 (6 bases). Trimming pared 5 bases from V and 1 base from J, leaving 10 bases between. This CDR3 is 15 amino acids long. Germline CDR1 reads SGHDT; CDR2 reads YYEEEE. CDR3 sequence reads: CASRERGSGANVLTF. The CDR3, as DNA: TGTGCCAGCAGGGAGAGGGGGTCTGGGGCCAACGTCCTGACTTTC.